Following are 23 T cell receptor beta chains from one sample sequenced in a study of T cells in Graves' hyperthyroidism and ophthalmopathy. Using RNA transcripts as the source, TCR beta CDR3 regions were amplified. The HTBI primer set was used in a first-round RT-PCR of the TCR CDR3. TCRdb recomputed calls from the multiplex PCR reads with MiXCR, one row per CDR3 protein. The sample includes 340,000 or so distinct CDR3 sequences, 21% of them seen just once. The sequencing sample was made of blood. The receptor set was obtained from a woman between 45 and 65 years old with Graves' hyperthyroidism.

The V call is TRBV7-2, the J call TRBJ1-2; D might be TRBD1 (5 bases). The CDR3 runs to 13 residues. Looked up from germline, CDR1 is SGHTA and CDR2 is FQGNSA. Trimming removed 3 bases from V and 8 bases from J, with 13 bases in between. CDR3 sequence reads: CASSLAFGDGYTF. CDR3 in DNA: TGTGCCAGCAGCTTGGCATTCGGGGACGGCTACACCTTC.

This clonotype was recorded many times. This sequence joins TRBV19 and TRBJ2-5; D gene ambiguous. CDR3 length equals 12 residues. Between the trimmed V and J ends, which lost 3 bases and 4 bases, there was a span of 6 bases. Germline V gene sequence: CDR1 LNHDA, CDR2 SQIVND (reference sequence). CDR3: CASSIERETQYF. DNA of the CDR3: TGTGCCAGTAGTATTGAAAGAGAGACCCAGTACTTC.

About this clonotype itself: A clone one base away is much larger, so this may be a read error. The V and J genes are TRBV11-2 and TRBJ2-1; D is unresolved. The CDR3 spans 16 residues. Germline V gene data show CDR1 as SGHAT and CDR2 as FQNNGV. The CDR3 bases are TGTGCCAGCAGCTTAGAGTTTTCCGTCTTTAACAATGAGCAGTCCTTC. It codes for CASSLEFSVFNNEQSF.

The table lists this clonotype with many counts. The chain combines TRBV6-1 with TRBJ2-1, with 11 positions matching TRBD2. Per the germline V gene, CDR1 is MNHNS and CDR2 is SASEGT. The CDR3 has 16 amino acids. Germline trimming cut 2 bases from V and 7 bases from J; bases unmatched to any gene: 7. CDR3 loop: CASSEIAGGPKNEQFF. The CDR3 bases are TGTGCCAGCAGTGAAATAGCGGGAGGGCCGAAAAATGAGCAGTTCTTC.

Ten or more counts support this clonotype. V is TRBV5-6 and J is TRBJ2-7, with 9 bases lining up with TRBD1. Germline lookup yields CDR1 SGHDT and CDR2 YYEEEE. This CDR3 comprises 15 residues. V gave up 4 bases and J gave up 5 bases; unmatched junction bases: 10. The CDR3 sequence: CASSETGTGYDEQYF. CDR3 DNA: TGTGCCAGCAGCGAAACCGGGACAGGGTACGACGAGCAGTACTTC.

At least ten counts were recorded for this clonotype. The V call is TRBV5-5, the J call TRBJ2-7; TRBD1 aligns across 7 bases. CDR1 is SGHKS and CDR2 is YYEKEE in the germline V gene (reference sequence). The CDR3 consists of 14 residues. V shed 3 bases and J 7 bases; nucleotides not matched to a gene: 10. The CDR3 region is CASSSHRGSREQYF. The CDR3 DNA follows: TGTGCCAGCAGCTCTCACAGGGGATCGAGGGAGCAGTACTTC.

This clonotype was detected only once. V and J are TRBV19 and TRBJ2-1, with a weak D call TRBD1 (7 bases). This CDR3 has 14 amino acids. From germline, CDR1 is LNHDA and CDR2 SQIVND (reference sequence). V was shortened by 3 bases and J by 6 bases, with 12 bases between the two germline ends. The CDR3 sequence: CASSMGQGGNEQFF. The CDR3 DNA sequence: TGTGCCAGTAGTATGGGGCAGGGGGGCAATGAGCAGTTCTTC.

The CDR3 reads CASSSGTLGTGELFF. The CDR3 DNA reads as TGTGCCAGCAGCTCCGGGACCCTTGGAACCGGGGAGCTGTTTTTT. V usage is TRBV11-2 and J usage is TRBJ2-2; D may correspond to TRBD1 or TRBD2 (5 bases each). Trimming removed 4 bases from V and 5 bases from J, with 14 bases in between. This CDR3 contains 15 residues. CDR1 and CDR2 (germline): SGHAT, FQNNGV. The full variable domain, in which reference TRBV11-2 and TRBJ2-2 provide the parts outside the CDR3, is EAGVAQSPRYKIIEKRQSVAFWCNPISGHATLYWYQQILGQGPKLLIQFQNNGVVDDSQLPKDRFSAERLKGVDSTLKIQPAKLEDSAVYLCASSSGTLGTGELFFGEGSRLTVL.

The table lists this clonotype with many counts. The chain is built from TRBV29-1 and TRBJ2-3, with D perhaps being TRBD1 or TRBD2 (5 bases each). This CDR3 is built from 12 residues. CDR1 and CDR2 (germline): SQVTM, ANQGSEA. The V gene lost 7 bases and the J gene lost 4 bases, with 12 bases spanning the gap. The CDR3 nucleotides are TGCAGCGCCGAGGGGCAGCCAGATACGCAGTATTTT. Protein sequence: CSAEGQPDTQYF.

This clonotype was seen ten or more times. The chain has TRBV14 and TRBJ2-1, with TRBD1 matching 9 bases. The V segment lost 2 bases and the J segment 10 bases; nucleotides outside the gene matches: 6. Germline V lookup: CDR1 SGHDN, CDR2 FVKESK. CDR3 length equals 14 residues. The CDR3 spells CASSQQTGQGEQFF. The CDR3, as DNA: TGTGCCAGCAGCCAACAGACGGGACAGGGAGAGCAGTTCTTC.

This clonotype was seen a handful of times. The genes are TRBV4-1 and TRBJ2-7; TRBD2 matches 7 bases. After removal of 4 bases from V and 0 bases from J, the junction contained 6 bases not matched to a gene. This CDR3 has 15 residues. CDR1 and CDR2 from the germline V gene are MGHRA and YSYEKL. The CDR3 region is CASSRSGDYSYEQYF. In DNA, the CDR3 is TGCGCCAGCAGCCGTTCCGGGGACTACTCCTACGAGCAGTACTTC.

The J gene is TRBJ1-4, the V gene TRBV20-1; the D gene is possibly TRBD1 (6 bases). The CDR3 length is 15 residues. Looked up from germline, CDR1 is DFQATT and CDR2 is SNEGSKA (reference sequence). Trimming pared 3 bases from V and 3 bases from J, leaving 14 bases between. Here the CDR3 reads CSASNRGKPNEKLFF. The CDR3 region has the DNA TGCAGTGCTAGCAATAGGGGGAAGCCTAATGAAAAACTGTTTTTT.

This clonotype was seen ten or more times. The chain has TRBV28 and TRBJ1-5; D is perhaps TRBD1 (6 bases). The V gene lost 2 bases and the J gene lost 6 bases, with 14 bases spanning the gap. This CDR3 has 15 amino acids. Germline CDR1 is MDHEN and CDR2 is SYDVKM. The CDR3 bases are TGTGCCAGCAGTTTACCAGGGGTCGGCAGTCAGCCCCAGCATTTT. As protein: CASSLPGVGSQPQHF.

The V and J genes are TRBV12-3 or TRBV12-4 and TRBJ1-3, with no clear D. Trimming took 3 bases from V and 0 from J, leaving 12 bases between them. The CDR3 has 16 amino acids. The CDR3 bases are TGTGCCAGCAGTTTTTGGGCCCTGAGCTCTGGAAACACCATATATTTT. As protein: CASSFWALSSGNTIYF.

The rearrangement joins TRBV4-2 to TRBJ1-6; D gene uncertain. Trimming stripped 1 base from V and 7 bases from J, with 20 bases between. Germline V gene data show CDR1 as LGHNA and CDR2 as YNFKEQ. CDR3 length: 18 amino acids. CDR3 coding DNA: TGTGCCAGCAGCCAAGCCCGGGGTTCCTCTTTAGGAAATTCACCCCTCCACTTT. It specifies CASSQARGSSLGNSPLHF.

The CDR3 DNA follows: TGTGCCAGCTCCCCTCAGGGAGAGAATGAGCAGTTCTTC. Its translation is CASSPQGENEQFF. V usage is TRBV18 and J usage is TRBJ2-1; D tentatively fits TRBD1 or TRBD2 (5 bases each). The CDR3 contains 13 residues. Per the germline V gene, CDR1 is KGHSH and CDR2 is LQKENI. Trimming left V 6 bases short and J 7 bases short, with 13 bases between.

This clonotype was detected only a few times. As the CDR3 is not closed by the conserved phenylalanine or tryptophan, this likely results from a read error. The V gene is TRBV2, the J gene TRBJ2-2, with TRBD1 matching 7 bases. CDR1 and CDR2 from the germline V gene are SNHLY and FYNNEI. V shed 8 bases and J 7 bases; nucleotides not matched to a gene: 7. This CDR3 region has 13 residues. The CDR3 protein is CASFKGAGGELFS. In nucleotides, the CDR3 is TGTGCCAGCTTTAAGGGGGCCGGCGGGGAGCTGTTTTCT.

The V call is TRBV12-3 or TRBV12-4, the J call TRBJ2-3; the D gene is possibly TRBD1 (6 bases). The CDR3 extends over 16 amino acids. The ends were cut back, 5 bases at V and 2 bases at J, with 17 bases in the middle. The CDR3 here is CASSAQGTSYTDTQYF. For the CDR3, the DNA is TGTGCCAGCAGTGCCCAGGGGACGTCTTACACAGATACGCAGTATTTT.

J is TRBJ2-7 and V is TRBV28; the D is unclear. V gave up 6 bases and J gave up 1 base, with 13 bases separating them. Germline V gene data show CDR1 as MDHEN and CDR2 as SYDVKM. The length of the CDR3 is 14 residues. The CDR3 is CASRPILVSYEQYF. The CDR3 bases are TGTGCCAGCAGACCCATCTTGGTATCCTACGAGCAGTACTTC.

This clonotype was counted only a few times. The chain couples TRBV7-9 to TRBJ2-1; a possible D gene is TRBD2 (5 bases). The CDR3 has 18 residues. V gave up 5 bases and J gave up 0 bases, with 20 bases separating them. The germline V gene has CDR1 SEHNR and CDR2 FQNEAQ (reference sequence). The CDR3 nucleotides read TGTGCCAGCAGCCCAAAAACTTTGAGCGGTAGCTCCTACAATGAGCAGTTCTTC. Its translation is CASSPKTLSGSSYNEQFF.

This clonotype showed up many times. The rearrangement links TRBV10-3 to TRBJ2-7, with D uncertain. Germline V lookup: CDR1 ENHRY, CDR2 SYGVKD. V lost 0 bases and J lost 2, with 2 bases in between. The CDR3 runs to 12 residues. CDR3 sequence: CAISESTYEQYF. CDR3 coding DNA: TGTGCCATCAGTGAGTCCACCTACGAGCAGTACTTC.

This clonotype was seen ten or more times. V gene TRBV15 combines with J gene TRBJ2-1; D unresolved. Germline V gives CDR1 LNHNV, CDR2 YYDKDF (reference sequence). CDR3 length: 13 residues. The V gene lost 5 bases and the J gene lost 8 bases, with 13 bases spanning the gap. The CDR3 sequence: CATSSPPGYEQFF. The CDR3 DNA sequence: TGTGCCACCAGCTCACCGCCCGGGTATGAGCAGTTCTTC.

The CDR3 loop reads CASSWTGYQPQHF. The CDR3 nucleotides read TGTGCCAGCAGCTGGACAGGGTACCAGCCCCAGCATTTT. This sequence joins TRBV7-2 and TRBJ1-5; 8 bases agree with TRBD1. Germline V gives CDR1 SGHTA, CDR2 FQGNSA. This CDR3 spans 13 amino acids. Germline trimming cut 4 bases from V and 7 bases from J; bases unmatched to any gene: 3. Using reference TRBV7-2 and TRBJ1-5 for the parts outside the CDR3, the full variable domain is GAGVSQSPSNKVTEKGKDVELRCDPISGHTALYWYRQSLGQGLEFLIYFQGNSAPDKSGLPSDRFSAERTGGSVSTLTIQRTQQEDSAVYLCASSWTGYQPQHFGDGTRLSIL.